The present TCR beta chain was sequenced within a study of T cell responses to AZD1222 COVID-19 vaccine. For this clone: As yet, its antigen is unknown.

The ends lost 3 bases at V and 6 bases at J; junction bases unmatched: 7. The CDR3 covers 16 residues. CDR1 is KGHSH, CDR2 LQKENI, per germline. Study results and limitations: As reported, nearly half of all spike-specific TCRs target variant regions that are unmutated.

The repertoire was sequenced with immunoSEQ multiplex PCR; TCRdb's copy has only in-frame clones and lacks some. This repertoire shows about 150,000 clones, 85% to 90% found once; its top ten account for 8% to 10%. This specimen was peripheral blood, taken 28 days after the second AZD1222 dose. V is TRBV18 and J is TRBJ2-2, with 10 bases that match TRBD1. The clonotype was recovered from an adult who received the AZD1222 COVID-19 vaccine. The CDR3 region has the DNA TGTGCCAGCTCACCCCGACAGGGGGCGGACTCCGGGGAGCTGTTTTTT. This gives the protein CASSPRQGADSGELFF.